This T cell receptor beta chain was captured in a study of blood T cell repertoires in COVID-19 (dated by TCRdb to 2020 to 2022). At the level of the whole study: Samples from collaborators originated in the United States, Italy and Spain and spanned both the acute and convalescent phases of COVID-19. HLA class I and class II types, where available, came from metadata supplied by the sample provider rather than from assay-based typing. Subjects who had been exposed to COVID-19, were actively infected with it, or had recovered from it provided the deeply sampled blood TCRbeta repertoires that made up the dataset. The repertoires were made available in a free public database intended to serve as a resource for research on the immune response to SARS-CoV-2. The material from the prospective study consisted of cDNA or gDNA derived from T cells, B-cell-depleted T cells, or PBMCs. The sample metadata nearly always contained a de-identified subject ID, COVID-19 status, age in years and sex. The samples were drawn from two sources: the first 160 participants of the ongoing ImmuneRACE study, and over 950 subjects contributed by 6 global collaborators.

Concerning this clone: Its binding antigen is unknown. No much larger clone is present one base from it, and per-base qualities are unavailable.

Trimming leaves V shorter by 0 bases and J shorter by 3 bases, with the junction holding 3 bases beyond the gene matches. Counted from cysteine to phenylalanine, this CDR3 has 15 amino acids. Only the CDR3 DNA is retained, 45 bases long and in frame from the first base. Taken from the germline V gene (reference sequence), the CDR1 and CDR2 loops are SGHNT and YYREEE. The paper's findings and limits, for the study overall: Clinical and demographic metadata were provided uncurated, with the amount varying by source and participant.

One collaborating source in Seattle enrolled patients during active infection and followed them longitudinally through the course of disease. Whole blood was collected in K2EDTA tubes by collaborating institutions according to the institutions' own protocols. For TCRbeta analysis, collaborators shipped samples as frozen whole blood, isolated PBMCs, or DNA extracted from either of those sample types. The immunoSEQ Assay, a bias-controlled multiplex PCR, was used to amplify TCRbeta CDR3 regions from genomic DNA. The paper's data handling went like this. The number of nucleated cells in each sample was estimated by amplification of reference gene primers within the assay. To quantify the absolute abundance of each unique TCRbeta CDR3 rearrangement, sequence reads were collapsed and filtered. Productive Simpson clonality was computed per sample as the square root of Simpson's diversity index over productive rearrangements. The clones in this table, taken by TCRdb from immuneACCESS, are in-frame only. Not every clone is retained; where verified, under half of the shortfall comes from an unresolved V gene, and the cause of the rest is unknown. V and J calls plus clone size are reproduced from that table; the DNA served to infer D and trimming. The sample table shows 75,000 to 90,000 clones, and roughly 78% are seen once. The ten largest account for roughly 36% of the sample.

This receptor chain uses TRBV5-4 and TRBJ2-7; 10 junctional bases match TRBD1. The sequenced sample was peripheral blood. This receptor was identified in a man aged 55 to 70 with COVID-19, enrolled during active disease. CDR3 loop: CASSLVGTGVYEQYF. The bases read TGTGCCAGCAGCTTGGTGGGGACAGGGGTCTACGAGCAGTACTTC.